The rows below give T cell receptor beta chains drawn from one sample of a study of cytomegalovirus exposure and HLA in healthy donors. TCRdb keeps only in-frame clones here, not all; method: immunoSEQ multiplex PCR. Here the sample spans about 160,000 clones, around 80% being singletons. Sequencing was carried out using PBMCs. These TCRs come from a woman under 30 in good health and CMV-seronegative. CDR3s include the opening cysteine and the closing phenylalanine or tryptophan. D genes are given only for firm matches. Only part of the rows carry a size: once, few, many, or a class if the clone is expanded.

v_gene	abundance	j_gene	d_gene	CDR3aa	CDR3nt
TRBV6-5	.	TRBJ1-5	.	CASSSQGANQPQHF	TGTGCCAGCAGTTCCCAGGGTGCCAATCAGCCCCAGCATTTT
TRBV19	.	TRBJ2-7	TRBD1	CASREGQYEEQYF	TGTGCCAGTCGAGAGGGACAGTACGAAGAGCAGTACTTC
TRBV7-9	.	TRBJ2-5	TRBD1	CASSRYAGGTGVGETQYF	TGTGCCAGCAGCCGTTATGCCGGAGGGACAGGGGTAGGAGAGACCCAGTACTTC
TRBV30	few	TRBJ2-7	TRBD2	CAWGERGATYEQYF	TGTGCCTGGGGGGAGCGGGGGGCCACCTACGAGCAGTACTTC
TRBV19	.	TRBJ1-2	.	CASSPDGRGGEFYYGYTF	TGTGCCAGTAGTCCCGACGGTCGGGGAGGGGAATTCTACTATGGCTACACCTTC
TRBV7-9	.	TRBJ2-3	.	CSSSLFAQRITDTQYF	TGTTCCAGCAGCTTATTCGCGCAGCGGATCACAGATACGCAGTATTTT
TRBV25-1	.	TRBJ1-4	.	CASRQGANEKLFF	TGTGCCAGCAGGCAGGGTGCTAATGAAAAACTGTTTTTT
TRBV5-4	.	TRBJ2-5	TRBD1	CASSPTGIQETQYF	TGTGCCAGCAGCCCGACAGGGATCCAAGAGACCCAGTACTTC
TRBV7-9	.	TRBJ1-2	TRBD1	CASSSGTGYNYGYTF	TGTGCCAGCAGCTCCGGGACAGGGTATAACTATGGCTACACCTTC
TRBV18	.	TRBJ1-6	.	CASSERRGSPLHF	TGTGCCAGCTCCGAGAGGCGGGGTTCACCCCTCCACTTT
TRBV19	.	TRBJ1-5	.	CASSIRTIHQPQHF	TGTGCCAGTAGTATCAGGACAATCCATCAGCCCCAGCATTTT
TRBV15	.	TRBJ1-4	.	CATSVKGSPNEKLFF	TGTGCCACCAGCGTTAAGGGGTCGCCTAATGAAAAACTGTTTTTT
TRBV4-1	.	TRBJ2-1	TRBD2	CASSQGLARSSYNEQFF	TGCGCCAGCAGCCAGGGACTAGCGAGGAGCTCCTACAATGAGCAGTTCTTC
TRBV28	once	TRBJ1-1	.	CASTTGSNTEAFF	TGTGCCAGCACAACAGGGTCGAACACTGAAGCTTTCTTT
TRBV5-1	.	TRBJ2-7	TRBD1	CASSLTGTGGNEQYF	TGCGCCAGCAGCTTAACCGGGACAGGGGGCAACGAGCAGTACTTC
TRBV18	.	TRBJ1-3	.	CASSPRRENGNTIYF	TGTGCCAGCTCACCAAGGAGGGAGAACGGAAACACCATATATTTT
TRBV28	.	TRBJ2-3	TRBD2	CASWGLAGAKGGDTQYF	TGTGCCAGCTGGGGACTAGCGGGGGCCAAAGGGGGAGATACGCAGTATTTT
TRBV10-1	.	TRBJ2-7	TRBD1	CASSPSGQGALLGEQYF	TGCGCCAGCAGTCCCTCGGGACAGGGGGCCCTTCTGGGTGAGCAGTACTTC
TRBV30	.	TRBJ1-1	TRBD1	CAWGGQMNTEAFF	TGTGCCTGGGGGGGACAGATGAACACTGAAGCTTTCTTT
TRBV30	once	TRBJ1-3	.	CAWSVTTGNTIYF	TGTGCCTGGAGTGTAACTACTGGAAACACCATATATTTT
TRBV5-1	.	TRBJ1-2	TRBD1	CASSTGTGGGPLGYTF	TGCGCCAGCAGCACAGGGACAGGGGGCGGGCCTCTTGGCTACACCTTC
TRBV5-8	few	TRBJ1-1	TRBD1	CASSPWTGGFSF	TGTGCCAGCAGCCCATGGACAGGGGGCTTTTCTTTT
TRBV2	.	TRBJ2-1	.	CASSEASFYGYNEQFF	TGTGCCAGCAGTGAAGCTAGTTTTTACGGCTACAATGAGCAGTTCTTC
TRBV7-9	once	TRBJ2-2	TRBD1	CASSATGVAGELFF	TGTGCCAGCAGCGCGACAGGGGTTGCCGGGGAGCTGTTTTTT
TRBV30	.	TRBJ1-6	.	CAWQTGLGSPLHF	TGTGCCTGGCAGACGGGTTTGGGTTCACCCCTCCACTTT
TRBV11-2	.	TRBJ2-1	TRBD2	CASSFPGSGREQFF	TGTGCCAGCAGCTTTCCCGGGTCCGGGAGGGAGCAGTTCTTC
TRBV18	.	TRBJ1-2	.	CASSPPIRGYGYTF	TGTGCCAGCTCACCACCTATTAGAGGCTATGGCTACACCTTC
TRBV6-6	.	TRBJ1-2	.	CASIQPEGLNGYTF	TGTGCCAGCATCCAACCGGAGGGTCTTAATGGCTACACCTTC
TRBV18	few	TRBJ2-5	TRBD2	CASSPRGGQETQYF	TGTGCCAGCTCACCCCGCGGGGGACAAGAGACCCAGTACTTC
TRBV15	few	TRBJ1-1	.	CATSRVPSRAFF	TGTGCCACCAGCAGGGTCCCCTCTAGGGCTTTCTTT
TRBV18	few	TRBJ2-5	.	CASSPTGRETQYF	TGTGCCAGCTCACCAACGGGGAGGGAGACCCAGTACTTC
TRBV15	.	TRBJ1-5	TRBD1	CATSTSRQGAPQPQHF	TGTGCCACCAGCACCAGCAGACAGGGGGCACCTCAGCCCCAGCATTTT
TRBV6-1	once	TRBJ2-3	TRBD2	CASSEAGAGGGTQYF	TGTGCCAGCAGTGAAGCGGGTGCGGGGGGCGGTACGCAGTATTTT
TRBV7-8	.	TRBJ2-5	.	CASSWPGETQYF	TGTGCCAGCAGCTGGCCGGGGGAGACCCAGTACTTC
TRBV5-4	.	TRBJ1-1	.	CASYQVNQGRSEAFF	TGTGCCAGCTACCAGGTGAACCAGGGAAGATCTGAAGCTTTCTTT
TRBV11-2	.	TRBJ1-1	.	CASSFRVMDTEAFF	TGTGCCAGCAGCTTCCGGGTAATGGACACTGAAGCTTTCTTT
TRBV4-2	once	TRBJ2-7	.	CASSLGGAGEQYF	TGTGCCAGCAGCCTAGGAGGGGCGGGCGAGCAGTACTTC
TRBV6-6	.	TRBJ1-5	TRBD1	CASRRQGRGGNQPQHF	TGTGCCAGCAGAAGACAGGGGAGGGGAGGCAATCAGCCCCAGCATTTT
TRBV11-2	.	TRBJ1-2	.	CASSSPQGRGYGYTF	TGTGCCAGCAGCTCGCCACAGGGTAGAGGCTATGGCTACACCTTC
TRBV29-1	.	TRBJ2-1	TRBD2	CSVRLAGGPDEQFF	TGCAGCGTGCGCCTAGCGGGGGGGCCTGATGAGCAGTTCTTC
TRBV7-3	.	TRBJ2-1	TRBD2	CASSLTTTSGVPNEQFF	TGTGCCAGCAGCCTCACAACTACTAGCGGGGTTCCCAATGAGCAGTTCTTC
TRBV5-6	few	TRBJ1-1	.	CASERQVLGTEAFF	TGTGCCAGCGAAAGACAGGTGTTAGGCACTGAAGCTTTCTTT
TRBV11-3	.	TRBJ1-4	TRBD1	CASSLGTGGSFEKLFF	TGTGCCAGCAGCCTCGGGACAGGGGGATCTTTTGAAAAACTGTTTTTT
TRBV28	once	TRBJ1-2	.	CASSALGGTGGYTF	TGTGCCAGCAGTGCCCTGGGGGGAACTGGGGGCTACACCTTC
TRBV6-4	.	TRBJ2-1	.	CASSEGEMMMDEQFF	TGTGCCAGCAGTGAAGGGGAAATGATGATGGATGAGCAGTTCTTC
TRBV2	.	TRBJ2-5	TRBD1	CASRGQGRETQYF	TGTGCCAGCAGGGGACAGGGACGGGAGACCCAGTACTTC
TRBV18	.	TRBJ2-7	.	CASSKPRVIRSFGVNEQYF	TGTGCCAGCTCCAAGCCCAGGGTCATCCGGTCCTTTGGTGTGAACGAGCAGTACTTC
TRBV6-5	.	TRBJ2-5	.	CASSPRVSGETQYF	TGTGCCAGCAGCCCCCGGGTTAGCGGAGAGACCCAGTACTTC
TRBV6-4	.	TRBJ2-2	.	CASSDGRGNTGELFF	TGTGCCAGCAGTGACGGCAGGGGAAACACCGGGGAGCTGTTTTTT
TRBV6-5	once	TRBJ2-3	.	CASSELGGDTQYF	TGTGCCAGCAGTGAATTGGGGGGAGATACGCAGTATTTT
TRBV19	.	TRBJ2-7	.	CASSWIGAVSYEQYF	TGTGCCAGTAGTTGGATAGGGGCCGTCTCCTACGAGCAGTACTTC
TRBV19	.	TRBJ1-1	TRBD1	CASSPQPILRDRQNTEAFF	TGTGCCAGTAGTCCCCAACCAATACTTCGGGACAGGCAGAACACTGAAGCTTTCTTT
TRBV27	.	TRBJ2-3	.	CASRHWTDTQYF	TGTGCCAGCAGACATTGGACAGATACGCAGTATTTT
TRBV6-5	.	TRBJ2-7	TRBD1	CASSYSDRGLGEQYF	TGTGCCAGCAGTTACTCGGACAGGGGGCTCGGCGAGCAGTACTTC
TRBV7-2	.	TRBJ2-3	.	CASSLVVDLTDTQYF	TGTGCCAGCAGCTTAGTGGTAGATCTGACAGATACGCAGTATTTT